What follows are 14 T cell receptor beta chains derived from one specimen sequenced in a study of early T cells in non-severe SARS-CoV-2 infection. TCRdb redid the calling of the 5' RACE reads with MiXCR, one entry per CDR3 protein. Of 35,000 to 50,000 distinct CDR3 sequences listed, 6.1% are singletons. Sequenced input: whole blood. These TCRs come from an adult who was a healthcare worker with PCR-confirmed SARS-CoV-2 infection or an uninfected control (not recorded which).

In this sample, this clonotype turned up a few times. The chain combines TRBV6-5 with TRBJ2-7, with no clear D. V was shortened by 0 bases and J by 8 bases, with 5 bases between the two germline ends. This CDR3 is built from 11 residues. Germline CDR1 reads MNHEY; CDR2 reads SVGAGI. The CDR3 region has the DNA TGTGCCAGCAGTTACTCGAGCAAGCAGTACTTC. Its translation is CASSYSSKQYF.

CDR3 residues: CASRPPGYYGYTF. CDR3 sequence (DNA): TGTGCCAGCAGACCCCCGGGCTACTATGGCTACACCTTC. This chain uses TRBV28 with TRBJ1-2; D is uncertain. Trimming stripped 6 bases from V and 3 bases from J, with 11 bases between. Per germline, CDR1 MDHEN and CDR2 SYDVKM. The CDR3 has 13 amino acids.

This clonotype has ten or more counts. J is TRBJ2-5 and V is TRBV5-1; D is ambiguous. This CDR3 has 13 amino acids. The V gene lost 0 bases and the J gene lost 4 bases, with 7 bases spanning the gap. Germline values: CDR1 SGHRS, CDR2 YFSETQ. DNA for the CDR3: TGCGCCAGCAGCTTGGACCTGGGAGAGACCCAGTACTTC. Residues: CASSLDLGETQYF.

In this sample, this clonotype turned up many times. The V gene is TRBV10-3, the J gene TRBJ1-1; D uncertain. The V and J ends lost 2 bases and 12 bases respectively, with 19 bases between them. CDR1 ENHRY and CDR2 SYGVKD come from the germline V gene. The CDR3 loop spans 14 amino acids. CDR3 loop: CAISEILGRPGSFF. Written as DNA, the CDR3 is TGTGCCATCAGTGAGATTTTGGGCAGGCCGGGATCTTTCTTT.

This clonotype was counted ten times or more. The chain combines TRBV20-1 with TRBJ2-3, with 9 bases fitting TRBD2. Germline V CDR1 and CDR2: DFQATT, SNEGSKA (reference sequence). CDR3 length: 14 residues. Losses at the gene ends were 5 bases for V and 2 bases for J; bases not matched to a gene: 5. In DNA, the CDR3 is TGCAGTGCTGAGCTAGCGGGGACCACAGATACGCAGTATTTT. Its protein is CSAELAGTTDTQYF.

This clonotype was recorded at least ten times. The chain is built from TRBV7-9 and TRBJ1-2; 7 bases match TRBD1. V was pared by 5 bases and J by 2 bases, with 5 bases of the junction left unmatched. CDR1 SEHNR and CDR2 FQNEAQ come from the germline V gene (reference sequence). The CDR3 extends over 14 amino acids. CDR3: CASSGGTANYGYTF. In DNA, the CDR3 is TGTGCCAGCAGCGGAGGGACAGCGAACTATGGCTACACCTTC.

This clonotype was counted at least ten times. The CDR3 sequence: CASSPRDAVSGELFF. The CDR3 DNA is TGTGCCAGCAGTCCGAGGGACGCAGTGAGTGGGGAGCTGTTTTTT. This chain joins TRBV27 and TRBJ2-2; D may be TRBD1 or TRBD2 (5 bases each). This CDR3 is built from 15 residues. Trimming pared 5 bases from V and 8 bases from J, leaving 18 bases between. Per germline, CDR1 MNHEY and CDR2 SMNVEV (reference sequence).

This clonotype has more than one count but fewer than ten. This chain uses TRBV5-1 with TRBJ2-1, with TRBD1 matching 10 bases. Per germline, CDR1 SGHRS and CDR2 YFSETQ. The CDR3 spans 15 residues. V gave up 4 bases and J gave up 2 bases; unmatched junction bases: 3. For the CDR3, the DNA is TGCGCCAGCAGCCCAGGGACAGGGGCCTACAATGAGCAGTTCTTC. It is translated as CASSPGTGAYNEQFF. Looking up the rest from reference TRBV5-1 and TRBJ2-1 gives the full variable domain: KAGVTQTPRYLIKTRGQQVTLSCSPISGHRSVSWYQQTPGQGLQFLFEYFSETQRNKGNFPGRFSGRQFSNSRSEMNVSTLELGDSALYLCASSPGTGAYNEQFFGPGTRLTVL.

A few counts support this clonotype. The chain is built from TRBV9 and TRBJ2-1; 9 bases map to TRBD1. This CDR3 spans 17 amino acids. V was pared by 3 bases and J by 5 bases, with 12 bases of the junction left unmatched. The germline gives CDR1 SGDLS, CDR2 YYNGEE. The CDR3 is CASSADTGGAEDNEQFF. The CDR3 DNA is TGTGCCAGCAGCGCAGACACAGGGGGCGCGGAAGACAATGAGCAGTTCTTC.

This clonotype was counted ten times or more. The chain links TRBV2 to TRBJ1-5, with TRBD1 matching over 7 bases. The ends lost 6 bases at V and 4 bases at J; junction bases unmatched: 3. The CDR3 is 13 residues long. The germline V gene has CDR1 SNHLY and CDR2 FYNNEI. The CDR3 is CASRRGRNQPQHF. DNA for the CDR3: TGTGCCAGCAGGAGGGGGCGGAATCAGCCCCAGCATTTT.

This clonotype was observed many times. The chain recombines TRBV11-2 with TRBJ2-7; tentatively, D is TRBD2 (5 bases). The germline V and J ends were trimmed by 5 bases and 2 bases, with 25 bases remaining between them. The CDR3 runs 18 residues. Germline V lookup: CDR1 SGHAT, CDR2 FQNNGV. The CDR3 loop is CASSPIARTRYMTYEQYF. CDR3 nucleotide sequence: TGTGCCAGCAGCCCAATCGCCCGGACTCGTTACATGACCTACGAGCAGTACTTC.

This clonotype was counted at least ten times. The CDR3 sequence: CAISETIWGAQNTEAFF. The CDR3 nucleotides read TGTGCCATCAGTGAGACTATATGGGGGGCACAGAACACTGAAGCTTTCTTT. The rearrangement links TRBV10-3 to TRBJ1-1, with TRBD1 as a possible D gene (6 bases). The CDR3 contains 17 residues. In germline, CDR1 is ENHRY, CDR2 SYGVKD. The germline V and J ends were trimmed by 2 bases and 1 base, with 17 bases remaining between them.

This clonotype was observed many times. The J gene is TRBJ1-5, the V gene TRBV20-1; no firm D call. CDR1 and CDR2 from the germline V gene are DFQATT and SNEGSKA (reference sequence). V lost 4 bases and J lost 7, with 14 bases in between. This CDR3 contains 13 residues. CDR3: CSAMKFPGQPQHF. In DNA, the CDR3 is TGCAGTGCTATGAAATTTCCTGGGCAGCCCCAGCATTTT.

The table lists this clonotype with many counts. The chain has TRBV6-1 and TRBJ2-1; no clear D. The CDR3 spans 14 residues. The germline CDR1 and CDR2 sequences are MNHNS and SASEGT. V lost 8 bases and J lost 5, with 16 bases in between. In DNA, the CDR3 is TGTGCCAGCCTAAAGTCCGGAGCGCACAATGAGCAGTTCTTC. Amino acids: CASLKSGAHNEQFF.